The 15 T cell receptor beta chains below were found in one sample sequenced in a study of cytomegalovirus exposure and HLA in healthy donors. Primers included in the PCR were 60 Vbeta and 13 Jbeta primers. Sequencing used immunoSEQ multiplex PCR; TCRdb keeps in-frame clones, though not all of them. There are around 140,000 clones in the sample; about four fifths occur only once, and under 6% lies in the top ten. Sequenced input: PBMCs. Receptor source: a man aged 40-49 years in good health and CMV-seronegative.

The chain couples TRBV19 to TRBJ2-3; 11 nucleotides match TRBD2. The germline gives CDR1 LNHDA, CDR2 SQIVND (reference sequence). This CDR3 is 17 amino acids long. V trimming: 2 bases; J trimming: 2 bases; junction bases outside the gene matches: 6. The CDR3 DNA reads TGTGCCAGTAGTATACCCCGACTAGCGGGGACCACAGATACGCAGTATTTT. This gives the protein CASSIPRLAGTTDTQYF.

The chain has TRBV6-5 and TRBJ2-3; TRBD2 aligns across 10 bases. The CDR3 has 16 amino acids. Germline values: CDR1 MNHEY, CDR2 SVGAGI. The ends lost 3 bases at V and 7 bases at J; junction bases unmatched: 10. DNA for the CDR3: TGTGCCAGCAGTTATAAGCGGGGGGGCCCAGTAAATACGCAGTATTTT. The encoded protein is CASSYKRGGPVNTQYF.

As DNA, the CDR3 is TGTGCCAGTAGTATAGCGACTGGCACCGGGGAGCTGTTTTTT. As protein: CASSIATGTGELFF. The J gene is TRBJ2-2, the V gene TRBV19; D is ambiguous. The CDR3 contains 14 residues. Germline V CDR1 and CDR2: LNHDA, SQIVND (reference sequence). Deletions cut 1 base from V and 4 bases from J, with 7 bases between.

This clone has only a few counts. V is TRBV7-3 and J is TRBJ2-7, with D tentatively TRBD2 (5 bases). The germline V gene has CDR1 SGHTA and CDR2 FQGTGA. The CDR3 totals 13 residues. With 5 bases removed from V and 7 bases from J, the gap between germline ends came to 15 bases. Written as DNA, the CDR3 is TGTGCCAGCAGCCCGGAGCCGCGAGGGGAGCAGTACTTC. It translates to CASSPEPRGEQYF.

CDR3 nucleotides: TGTGCCAGCAGCCCCGGACAGGGTAAATCACCCCTCCACTTT. Translating gives CASSPGQGKSPLHF. The V and J genes are TRBV6-4 and TRBJ1-6; 8 bases line up with TRBD1. Germline V gives CDR1 MRHNA, CDR2 SNTAGT. J lost 10 bases, V lost 6 bases, and 8 bases had no gene match. This CDR3 spans 14 amino acids.

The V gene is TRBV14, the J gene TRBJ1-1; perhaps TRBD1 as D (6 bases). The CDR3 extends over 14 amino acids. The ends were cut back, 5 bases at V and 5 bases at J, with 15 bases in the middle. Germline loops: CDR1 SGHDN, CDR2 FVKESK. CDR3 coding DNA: TGTGCCAGCAGCACACGGGGGGCGCGGACTGAAGCTTTCTTT. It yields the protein CASSTRGARTEAFF.

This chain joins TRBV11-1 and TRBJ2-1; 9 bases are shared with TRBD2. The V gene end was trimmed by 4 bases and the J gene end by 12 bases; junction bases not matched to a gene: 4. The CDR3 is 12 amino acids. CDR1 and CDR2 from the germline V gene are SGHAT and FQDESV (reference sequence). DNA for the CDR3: TGTGCCAGCAGCTCAATAGCGGGGGCGCAGTTCTTC. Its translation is CASSSIAGAQFF.

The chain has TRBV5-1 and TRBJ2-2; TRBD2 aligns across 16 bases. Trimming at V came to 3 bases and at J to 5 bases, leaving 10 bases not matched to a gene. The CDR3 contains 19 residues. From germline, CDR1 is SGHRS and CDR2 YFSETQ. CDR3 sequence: CASSSGTSGGAWRTGELFF. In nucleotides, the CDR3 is TGCGCCAGCAGCTCCGGGACTAGCGGGGGGGCCTGGAGGACCGGGGAGCTGTTTTTT.

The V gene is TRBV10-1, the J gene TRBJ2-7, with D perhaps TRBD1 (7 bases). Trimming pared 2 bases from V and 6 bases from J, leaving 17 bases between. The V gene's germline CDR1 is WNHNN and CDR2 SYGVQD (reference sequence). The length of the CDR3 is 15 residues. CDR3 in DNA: TGCGCCAGCAGTGAGAACTCCCTCCAGGGGGGCGAGCAGTACTTC. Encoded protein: CASSENSLQGGEQYF.

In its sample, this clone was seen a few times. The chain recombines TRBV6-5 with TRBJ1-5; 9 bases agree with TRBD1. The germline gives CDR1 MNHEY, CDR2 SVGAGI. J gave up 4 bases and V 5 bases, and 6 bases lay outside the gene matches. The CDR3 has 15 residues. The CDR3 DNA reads TGTGCCAGCAGTCGAACAGGGGGCGCGAATCAGCCCCAGCATTTT. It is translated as CASSRTGGANQPQHF.

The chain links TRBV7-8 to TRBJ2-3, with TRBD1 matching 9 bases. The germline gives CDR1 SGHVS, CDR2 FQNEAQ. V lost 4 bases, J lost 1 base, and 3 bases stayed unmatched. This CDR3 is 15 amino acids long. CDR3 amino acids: CASSSQGAGTDTQYF. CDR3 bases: TGTGCCAGCAGCTCACAGGGGGCGGGCACAGATACGCAGTATTTT.

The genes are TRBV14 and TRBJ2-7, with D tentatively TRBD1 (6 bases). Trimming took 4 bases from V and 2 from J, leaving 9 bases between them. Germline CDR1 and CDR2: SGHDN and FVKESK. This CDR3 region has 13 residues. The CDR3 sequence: CASSPAGAYEQYF. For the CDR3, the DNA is TGTGCCAGCAGCCCGGCAGGGGCCTACGAGCAGTACTTC.

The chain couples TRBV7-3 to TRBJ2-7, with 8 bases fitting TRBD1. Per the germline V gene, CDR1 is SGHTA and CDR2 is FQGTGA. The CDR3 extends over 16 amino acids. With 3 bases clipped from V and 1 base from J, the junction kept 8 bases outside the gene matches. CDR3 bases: TGTGCCAGCAGCTTGGGCCACAGGGGGATTTCCTACGAGCAGTACTTC. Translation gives CASSLGHRGISYEQYF.

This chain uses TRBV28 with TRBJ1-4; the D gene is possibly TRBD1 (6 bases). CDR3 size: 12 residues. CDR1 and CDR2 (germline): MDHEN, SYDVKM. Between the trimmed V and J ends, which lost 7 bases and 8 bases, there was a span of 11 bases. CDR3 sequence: CASKGQPEKLFF. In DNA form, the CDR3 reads TGTGCCAGCAAAGGACAGCCAGAAAAACTGTTTTTT.

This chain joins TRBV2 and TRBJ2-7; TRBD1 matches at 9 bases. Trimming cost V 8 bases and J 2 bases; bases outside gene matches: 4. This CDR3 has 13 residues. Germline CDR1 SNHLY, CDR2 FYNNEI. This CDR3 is CASQDRGAYEQYF. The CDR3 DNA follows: TGTGCCAGCCAGGACAGGGGAGCCTACGAGCAGTACTTC.